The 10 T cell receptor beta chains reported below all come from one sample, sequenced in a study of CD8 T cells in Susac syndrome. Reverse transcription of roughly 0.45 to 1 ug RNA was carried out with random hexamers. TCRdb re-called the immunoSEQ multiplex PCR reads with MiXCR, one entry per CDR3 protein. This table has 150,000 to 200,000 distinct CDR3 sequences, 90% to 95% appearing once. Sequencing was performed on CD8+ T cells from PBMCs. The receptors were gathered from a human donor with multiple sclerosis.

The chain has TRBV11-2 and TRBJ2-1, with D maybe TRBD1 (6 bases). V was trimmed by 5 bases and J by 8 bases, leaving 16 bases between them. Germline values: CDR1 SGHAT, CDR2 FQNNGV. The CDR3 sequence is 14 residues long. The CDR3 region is CASSMRQAEDEQFF. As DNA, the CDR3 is TGTGCCAGCAGCATGCGACAGGCTGAGGATGAGCAGTTCTTC. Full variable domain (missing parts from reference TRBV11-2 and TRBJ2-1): EAGVAQSPRYKIIEKRQSVAFWCNPISGHATLYWYQQILGQGPKLLIQFQNNGVVDDSQLPKDRFSAERLKGVDSTLKIQPAKLEDSAVYLCASSMRQAEDEQFFGPGTRLTVL.

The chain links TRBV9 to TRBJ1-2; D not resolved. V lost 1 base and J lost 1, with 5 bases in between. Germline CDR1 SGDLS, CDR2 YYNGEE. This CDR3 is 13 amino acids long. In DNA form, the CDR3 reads TGTGCCAGCAGCGTAATGGGTAACTATGGCTACACCTTC. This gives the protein CASSVMGNYGYTF.

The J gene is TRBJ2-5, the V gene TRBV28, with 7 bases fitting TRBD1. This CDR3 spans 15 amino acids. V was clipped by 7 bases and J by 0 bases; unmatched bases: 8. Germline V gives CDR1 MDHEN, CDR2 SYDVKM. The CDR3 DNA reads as TGTGCCAGCATACCGGGACAGATTTACCAAGAGACCCAGTACTTC. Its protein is CASIPGQIYQETQYF.

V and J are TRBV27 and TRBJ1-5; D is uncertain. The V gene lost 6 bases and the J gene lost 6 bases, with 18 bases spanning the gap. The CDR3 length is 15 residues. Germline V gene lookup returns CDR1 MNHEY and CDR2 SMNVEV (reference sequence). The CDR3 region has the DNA TGTGCCAGCAGGGGTGGCGGCACTGGTAGTCAGCCCCAGCATTTT. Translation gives CASRGGGTGSQPQHF.

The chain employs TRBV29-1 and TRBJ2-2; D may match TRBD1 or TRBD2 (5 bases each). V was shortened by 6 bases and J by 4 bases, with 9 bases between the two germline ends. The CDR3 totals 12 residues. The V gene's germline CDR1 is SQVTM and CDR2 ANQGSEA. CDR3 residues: CSVLGGTGELFF. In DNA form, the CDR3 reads TGCAGCGTCCTTGGGGGCACCGGGGAGCTGTTTTTT.

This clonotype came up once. DNA for the CDR3: TGCGCCAGCAGCCAAGCAGGTTTCCGCTACTCTTATGGCTACACCTTC. Amino acid sequence: CASSQAGFRYSYGYTF. The chain couples TRBV4-1 to TRBJ1-2; D is unclear. The CDR3 is made up of 16 amino acids. Trimming shortened V by 1 base and J by 5 bases, and 17 bases separated the two germline ends. The germline gives CDR1 MGHRA, CDR2 YSYEKL.

CDR3 amino acids: CASSIRGLPTYGYTF. CDR3 in DNA: TGTGCCAGTAGTATTAGGGGGCTTCCGACGTATGGCTACACCTTC. V usage is TRBV19 and J usage is TRBJ1-2, with 7 bases fitting TRBD1. After removal of 3 bases from V and 5 bases from J, the junction contained 9 bases not matched to a gene. The CDR3 is 15 amino acids. The germline V gene has CDR1 LNHDA and CDR2 SQIVND (reference sequence).

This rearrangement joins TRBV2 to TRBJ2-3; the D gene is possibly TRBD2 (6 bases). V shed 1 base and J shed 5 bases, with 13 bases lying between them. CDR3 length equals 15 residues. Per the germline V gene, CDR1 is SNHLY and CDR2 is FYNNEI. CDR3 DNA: TGTGCCAGCAGTGAAGGGGGGACTGCTGGAGATACGCAGTATTTT. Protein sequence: CASSEGGTAGDTQYF.

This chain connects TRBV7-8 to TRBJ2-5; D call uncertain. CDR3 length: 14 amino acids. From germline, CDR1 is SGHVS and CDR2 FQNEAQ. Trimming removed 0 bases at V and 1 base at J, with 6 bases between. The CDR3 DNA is TGTGCCAGCAGCTTAGCTGACTTCCAAGAGACCCAGTACTTC. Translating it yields CASSLADFQETQYF.

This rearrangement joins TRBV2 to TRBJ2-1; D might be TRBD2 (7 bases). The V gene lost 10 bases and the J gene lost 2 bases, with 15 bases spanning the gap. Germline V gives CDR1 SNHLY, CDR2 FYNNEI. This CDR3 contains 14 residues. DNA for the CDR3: TGTGCCACCCCTGCCGGGGGGCCCTACAATGAGCAGTTCTTC. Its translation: CATPAGGPYNEQFF.